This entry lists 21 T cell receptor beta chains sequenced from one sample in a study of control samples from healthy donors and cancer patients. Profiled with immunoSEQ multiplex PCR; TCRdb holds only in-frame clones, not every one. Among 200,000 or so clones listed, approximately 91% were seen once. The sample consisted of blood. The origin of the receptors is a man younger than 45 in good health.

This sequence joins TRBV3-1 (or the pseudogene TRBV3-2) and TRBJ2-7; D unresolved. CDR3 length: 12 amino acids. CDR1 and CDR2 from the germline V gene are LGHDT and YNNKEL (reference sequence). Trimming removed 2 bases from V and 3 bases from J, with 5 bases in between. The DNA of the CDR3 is TGTGCCAGCAGCCAATCGGGCTACGAGCAGTACTTC. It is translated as CASSQSGYEQYF.

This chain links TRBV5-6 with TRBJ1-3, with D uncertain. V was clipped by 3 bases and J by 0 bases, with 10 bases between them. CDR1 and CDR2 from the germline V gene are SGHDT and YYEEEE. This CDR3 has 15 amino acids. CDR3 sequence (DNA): TGTGCCAGCAGCTCTCCGGGCCTCTCTGGAAACACCATATATTTT. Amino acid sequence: CASSSPGLSGNTIYF. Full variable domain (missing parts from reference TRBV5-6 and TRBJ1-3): DAGVTQSPTHLIKTRGQQVTLRCSPKSGHDTVSWYQQALGQGPQFIFQYYEEEERQRGNFPDRFSGHQFPNYSSELNVNALLLGDSALYLCASSSPGLSGNTIYFGEGSWLTVV.

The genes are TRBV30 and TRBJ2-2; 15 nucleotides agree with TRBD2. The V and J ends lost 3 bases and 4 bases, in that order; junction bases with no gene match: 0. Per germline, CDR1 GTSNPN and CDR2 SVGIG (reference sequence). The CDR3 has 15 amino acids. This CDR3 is CAWRGLAGGTGELFF. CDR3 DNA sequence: TGTGCCTGGAGGGGACTAGCGGGGGGCACCGGGGAGCTGTTTTTT.

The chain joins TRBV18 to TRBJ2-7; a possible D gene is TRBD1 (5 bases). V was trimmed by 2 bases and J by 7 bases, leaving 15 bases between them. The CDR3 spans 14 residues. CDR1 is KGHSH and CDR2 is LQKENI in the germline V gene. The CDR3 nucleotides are TGTGCCAGCTCACCATCGGAAAAGGGGTCAGAGCAGTACTTC. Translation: CASSPSEKGSEQYF.

The CDR3 nucleotides are TGTGCCAGCAGCTTGGCCCGCAGGGGGCATTCGACTATCTACGAGCAGTACTTC. It is translated as CASSLARRGHSTIYEQYF. The chain recombines TRBV5-6 with TRBJ2-7; 8 positions match TRBD1. V shed 0 bases, J shed 3 bases, and the junction held 14 bases outside the gene matches. CDR1 is SGHDT, CDR2 YYEEEE, per germline. The CDR3 extends over 18 amino acids.

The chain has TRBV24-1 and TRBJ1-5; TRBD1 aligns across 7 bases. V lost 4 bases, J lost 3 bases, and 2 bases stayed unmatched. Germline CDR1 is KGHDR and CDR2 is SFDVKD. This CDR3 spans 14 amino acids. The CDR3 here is CATSDGTVNQPQHF. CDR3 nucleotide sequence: TGTGCCACCAGTGACGGGACAGTCAATCAGCCCCAGCATTTT.

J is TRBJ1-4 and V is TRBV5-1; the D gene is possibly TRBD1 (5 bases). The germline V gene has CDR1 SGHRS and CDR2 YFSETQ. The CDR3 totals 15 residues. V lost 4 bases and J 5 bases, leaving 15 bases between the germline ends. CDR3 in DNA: TGCGCCAGCAGCCCCTCCTGGGACGGGAATGAAAAACTGTTTTTT. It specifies CASSPSWDGNEKLFF. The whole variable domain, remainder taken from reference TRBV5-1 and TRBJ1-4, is KAGVTQTPRYLIKTRGQQVTLSCSPISGHRSVSWYQQTPGQGLQFLFEYFSETQRNKGNFPGRFSGRQFSNSRSEMNVSTLELGDSALYLCASSPSWDGNEKLFFGSGTQLSVL.

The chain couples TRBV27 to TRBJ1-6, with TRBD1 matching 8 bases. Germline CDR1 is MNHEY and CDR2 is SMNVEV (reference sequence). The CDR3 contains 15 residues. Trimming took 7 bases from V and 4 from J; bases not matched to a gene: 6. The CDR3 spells CASTVTGEYNSPLHF. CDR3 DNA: TGTGCCAGCACCGTGACAGGGGAGTATAATTCACCCCTCCACTTT.

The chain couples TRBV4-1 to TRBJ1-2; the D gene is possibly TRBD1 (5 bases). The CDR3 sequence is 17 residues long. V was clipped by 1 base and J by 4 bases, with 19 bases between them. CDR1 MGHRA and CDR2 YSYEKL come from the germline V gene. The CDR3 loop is CASSQGSGSGGTYGYTF. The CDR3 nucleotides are TGCGCCAGCAGCCAAGGTTCAGGGAGCGGTGGTACCTATGGCTACACCTTC.

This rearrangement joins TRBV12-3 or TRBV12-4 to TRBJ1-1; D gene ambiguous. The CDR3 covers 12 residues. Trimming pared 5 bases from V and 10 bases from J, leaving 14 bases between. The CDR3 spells CASSQVTTTAFF. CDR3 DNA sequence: TGTGCCAGCAGTCAAGTCACGACTACAGCTTTCTTT.

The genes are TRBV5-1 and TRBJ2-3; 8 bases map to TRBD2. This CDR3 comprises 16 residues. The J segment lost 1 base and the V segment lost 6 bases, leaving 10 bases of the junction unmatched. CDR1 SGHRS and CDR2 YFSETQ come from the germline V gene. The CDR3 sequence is CASTYSAGAGTDTQYF. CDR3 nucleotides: TGCGCCAGCACCTACTCAGCGGGGGCCGGCACAGATACGCAGTATTTT.

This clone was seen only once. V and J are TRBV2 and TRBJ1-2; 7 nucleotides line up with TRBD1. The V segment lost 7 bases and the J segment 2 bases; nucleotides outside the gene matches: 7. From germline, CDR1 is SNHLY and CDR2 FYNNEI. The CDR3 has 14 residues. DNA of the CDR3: TGTGCCAGCAAAGGGGACAGCTCAAACTATGGCTACACCTTC. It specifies CASKGDSSNYGYTF.

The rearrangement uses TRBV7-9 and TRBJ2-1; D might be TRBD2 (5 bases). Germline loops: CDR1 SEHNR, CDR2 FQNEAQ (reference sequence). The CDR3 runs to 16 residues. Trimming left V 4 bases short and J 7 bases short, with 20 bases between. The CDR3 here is CASSSSYSVTGNEQFF. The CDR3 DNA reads TGTGCCAGCAGCTCATCATATTCTGTCACGGGGAATGAGCAGTTCTTC.

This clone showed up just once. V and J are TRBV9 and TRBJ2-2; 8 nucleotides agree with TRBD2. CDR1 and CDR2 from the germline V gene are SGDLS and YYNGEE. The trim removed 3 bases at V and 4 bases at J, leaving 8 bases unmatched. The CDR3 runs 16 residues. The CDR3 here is CASSAGGPRFTGELFF. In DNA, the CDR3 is TGTGCCAGCAGCGCGGGGGGGCCGCGGTTCACCGGGGAGCTGTTTTTT. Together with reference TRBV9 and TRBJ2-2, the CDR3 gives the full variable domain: DSGVTQTPKHLITATGQRVTLRCSPRSGDLSVYWYQQSLDQGLQFLIQYYNGEERAKGNILERFSAQQFPDLHSELNLSSLELGDSALYFCASSAGGPRFTGELFFGEGSRLTVL.

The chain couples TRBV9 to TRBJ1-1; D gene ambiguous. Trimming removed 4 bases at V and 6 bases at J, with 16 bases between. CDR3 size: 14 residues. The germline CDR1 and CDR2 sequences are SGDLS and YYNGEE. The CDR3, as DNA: TGTGCCAGCAGCCCAGGCCCGACTGGGGCTGAAGCTTTCTTT. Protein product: CASSPGPTGAEAFF. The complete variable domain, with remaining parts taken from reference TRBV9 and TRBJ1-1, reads DSGVTQTPKHLITATGQRVTLRCSPRSGDLSVYWYQQSLDQGLQFLIQYYNGEERAKGNILERFSAQQFPDLHSELNLSSLELGDSALYFCASSPGPTGAEAFFGQGTRLTVV.

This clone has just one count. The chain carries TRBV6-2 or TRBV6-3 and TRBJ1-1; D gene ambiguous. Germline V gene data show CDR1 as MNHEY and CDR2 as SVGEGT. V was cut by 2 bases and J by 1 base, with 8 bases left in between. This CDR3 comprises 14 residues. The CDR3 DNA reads TGTGCCAGCAGTTACCGGGGTTGGAACACTGAAGCTTTCTTT. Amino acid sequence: CASSYRGWNTEAFF.

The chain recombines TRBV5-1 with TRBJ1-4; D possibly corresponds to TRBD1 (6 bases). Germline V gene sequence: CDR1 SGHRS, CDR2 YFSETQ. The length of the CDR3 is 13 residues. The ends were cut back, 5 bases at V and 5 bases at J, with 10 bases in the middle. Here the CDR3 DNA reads TGCGCCAGCAGGGCTACAGGGAATGAAAAACTGTTTTTT. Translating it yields CASRATGNEKLFF.

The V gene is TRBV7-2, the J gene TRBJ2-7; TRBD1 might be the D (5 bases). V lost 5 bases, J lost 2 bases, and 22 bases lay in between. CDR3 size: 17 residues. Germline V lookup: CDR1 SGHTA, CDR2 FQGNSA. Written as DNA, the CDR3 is TGTGCCAGCAGCCCGCAGGGTAGGAGCCGAGGTACCTACGAGCAGTACTTC. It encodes CASSPQGRSRGTYEQYF.

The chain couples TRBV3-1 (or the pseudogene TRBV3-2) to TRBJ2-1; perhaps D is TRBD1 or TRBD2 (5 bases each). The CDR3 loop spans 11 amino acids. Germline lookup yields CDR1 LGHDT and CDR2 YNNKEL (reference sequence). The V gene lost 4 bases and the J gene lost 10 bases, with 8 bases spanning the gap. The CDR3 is CASSPGTEQFF. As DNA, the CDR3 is TGTGCCAGCAGCCCGGGGACCGAGCAGTTCTTC.

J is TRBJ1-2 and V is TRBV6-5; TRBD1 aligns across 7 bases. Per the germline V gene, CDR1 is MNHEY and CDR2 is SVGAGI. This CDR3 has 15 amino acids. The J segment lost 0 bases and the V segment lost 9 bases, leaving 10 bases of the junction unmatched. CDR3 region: CASTGAHLANYGYTF. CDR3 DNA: TGTGCCAGTACAGGGGCCCATTTGGCTAACTATGGCTACACCTTC.

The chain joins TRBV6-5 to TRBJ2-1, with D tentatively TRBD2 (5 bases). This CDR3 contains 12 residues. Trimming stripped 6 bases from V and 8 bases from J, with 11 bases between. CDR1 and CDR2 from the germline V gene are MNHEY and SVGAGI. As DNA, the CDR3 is TGTGCCAGCAGCATCCCCGGGGATGAGCAGTTCTTC. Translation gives CASSIPGDEQFF.